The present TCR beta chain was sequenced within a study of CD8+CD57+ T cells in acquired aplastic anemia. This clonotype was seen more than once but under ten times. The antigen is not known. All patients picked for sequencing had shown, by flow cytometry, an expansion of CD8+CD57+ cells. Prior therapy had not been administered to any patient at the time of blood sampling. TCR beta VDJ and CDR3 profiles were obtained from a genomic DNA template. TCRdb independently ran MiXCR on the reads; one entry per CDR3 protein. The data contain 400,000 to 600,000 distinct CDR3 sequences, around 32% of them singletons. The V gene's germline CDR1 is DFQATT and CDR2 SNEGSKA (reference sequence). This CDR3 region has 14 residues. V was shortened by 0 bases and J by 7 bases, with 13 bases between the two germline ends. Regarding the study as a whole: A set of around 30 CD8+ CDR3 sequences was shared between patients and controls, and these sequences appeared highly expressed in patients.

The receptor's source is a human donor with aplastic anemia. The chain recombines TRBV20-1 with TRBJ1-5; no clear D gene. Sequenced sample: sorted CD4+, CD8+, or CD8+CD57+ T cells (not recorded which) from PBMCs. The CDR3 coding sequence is TGCAGTGCTAGAGATATCGGATTCGGGCAGCCCCAGCATTTT. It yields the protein CSARDIGFGQPQHF.